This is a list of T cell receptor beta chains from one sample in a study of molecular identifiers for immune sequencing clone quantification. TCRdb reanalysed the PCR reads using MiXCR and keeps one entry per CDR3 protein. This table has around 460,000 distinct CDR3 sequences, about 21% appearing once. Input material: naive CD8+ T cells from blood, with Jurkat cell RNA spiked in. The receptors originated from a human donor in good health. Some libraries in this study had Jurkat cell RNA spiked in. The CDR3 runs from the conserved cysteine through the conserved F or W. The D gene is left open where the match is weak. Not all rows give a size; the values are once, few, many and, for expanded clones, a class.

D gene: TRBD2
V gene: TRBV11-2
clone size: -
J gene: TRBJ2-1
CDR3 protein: CASSELAGGDEQFF
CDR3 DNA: TGTGCCAGCAGCGAACTAGCGGGGGGCGATGAGCAGTTCTTC

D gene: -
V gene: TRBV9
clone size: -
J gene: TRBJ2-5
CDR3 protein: CASSGGGMAQETQYF
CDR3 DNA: TGTGCCAGCAGCGGAGGTGGTATGGCTCAAGAGACCCAGTACTTC

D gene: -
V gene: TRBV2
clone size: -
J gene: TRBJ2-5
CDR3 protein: CASTGGGQETQYF
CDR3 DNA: TGTGCCAGCACGGGTGGGGGCCAGGAGACCCAGTACTTC

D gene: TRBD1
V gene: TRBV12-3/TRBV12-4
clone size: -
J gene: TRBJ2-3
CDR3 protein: CASRSASGTGTDTQYF
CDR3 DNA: TGTGCCAGCAGGTCCGCCTCCGGGACAGGGACAGATACGCAGTATTTT

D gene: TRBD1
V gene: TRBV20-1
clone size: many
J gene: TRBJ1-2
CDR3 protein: CSARSDRDYTF
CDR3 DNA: TGCAGTGCTAGGTCAGACAGGGACTACACCTTC

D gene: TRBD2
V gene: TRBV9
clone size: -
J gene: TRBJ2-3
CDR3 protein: CASGLEASGSTDTQYF
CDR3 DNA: TGTGCCAGCGGGTTAGAGGCTAGCGGGAGTACAGATACGCAGTATTTT

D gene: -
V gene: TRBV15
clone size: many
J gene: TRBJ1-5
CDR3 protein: CATSTGRGLGPQHF
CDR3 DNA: TGTGCCACCAGCACCGGACGGGGCCTCGGGCCCCAGCATTTT

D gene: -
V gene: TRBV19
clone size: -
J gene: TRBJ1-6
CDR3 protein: CASSQFSGYSSPLHF
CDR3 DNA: TGTGCCAGTAGTCAGTTTTCGGGCTATAGTTCACCCCTCCACTTT

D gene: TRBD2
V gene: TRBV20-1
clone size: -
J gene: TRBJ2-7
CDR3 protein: CSAREKREGTHEQYF
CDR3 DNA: TGCAGTGCTAGAGAGAAGCGGGAAGGTACCCACGAGCAGTACTTC

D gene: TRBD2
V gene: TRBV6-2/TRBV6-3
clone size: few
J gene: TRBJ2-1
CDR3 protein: CASSPRGLAGRGEQFF
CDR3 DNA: TGTGCCAGCAGTCCCCGGGGACTAGCGGGCCGTGGTGAGCAGTTCTTC

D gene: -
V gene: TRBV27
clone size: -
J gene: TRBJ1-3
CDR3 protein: CASRSGTRSPGNTIYF
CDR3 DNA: TGTGCCAGCAGATCCGGGACCCGAAGCCCTGGAAACACCATATATTTT

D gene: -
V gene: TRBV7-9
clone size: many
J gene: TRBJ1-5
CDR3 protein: CASSHTAQPQHF
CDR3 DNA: TGTGCCAGCAGCCACACAGCTCAGCCCCAGCATTTT

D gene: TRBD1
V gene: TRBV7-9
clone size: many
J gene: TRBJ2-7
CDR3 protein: CASSSTGTGYREQYF
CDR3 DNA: TGTGCCAGCAGCTCCACCGGGACAGGGTATCGGGAGCAGTACTTC

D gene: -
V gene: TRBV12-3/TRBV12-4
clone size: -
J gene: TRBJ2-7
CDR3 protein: CASSLAGGTHEQYF
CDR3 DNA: TGTGCCAGCAGTTTAGCGGGAGGTACCCACGAGCAGTACTTC

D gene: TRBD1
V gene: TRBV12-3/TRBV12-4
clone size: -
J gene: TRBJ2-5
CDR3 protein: CASSVTGDRYPPQVNF
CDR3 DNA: TGTGCCAGCAGTGTTACCGGGGACAGGTATCCCCCTCAGGTCAACTTC

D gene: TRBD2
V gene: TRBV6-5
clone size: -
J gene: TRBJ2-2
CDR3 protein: CASSSASGIYGELFF
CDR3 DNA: TGTGCCAGCAGTTCAGCTAGCGGGATATACGGGGAGCTGTTTTTT

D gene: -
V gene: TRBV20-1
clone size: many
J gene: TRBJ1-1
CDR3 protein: CSARLAGTPEAFF
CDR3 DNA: TGCAGTGCTAGATTAGCAGGGACCCCTGAAGCTTTCTTT

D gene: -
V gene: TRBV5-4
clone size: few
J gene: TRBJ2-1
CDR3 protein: CASSLGQEYNEQFF
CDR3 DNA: TGTGCCAGCAGCTTGGGACAGGAGTACAATGAGCAGTTCTTC

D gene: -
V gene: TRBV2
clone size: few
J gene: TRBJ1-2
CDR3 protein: CASSEGGQNYGYTF
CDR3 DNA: TGTGCCAGCAGTGAAGGGGGCCAGAACTATGGCTACACCTTC

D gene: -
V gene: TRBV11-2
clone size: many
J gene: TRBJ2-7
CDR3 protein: CASSLEGAGLGSYEQYF
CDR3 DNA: TGTGCCAGCAGCTTAGAAGGTGCGGGTCTCGGGTCCTACGAGCAGTACTTC

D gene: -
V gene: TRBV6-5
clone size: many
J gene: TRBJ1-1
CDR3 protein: CASSLLDGTEAFF
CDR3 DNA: TGTGCCAGCAGTCTGCTCGACGGAACTGAAGCTTTCTTT

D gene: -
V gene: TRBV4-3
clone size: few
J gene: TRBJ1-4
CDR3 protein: CASSPSTFSNEKLFF
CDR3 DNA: TGCGCCAGCAGCCCGTCGACGTTCTCTAATGAAAAACTGTTTTTT

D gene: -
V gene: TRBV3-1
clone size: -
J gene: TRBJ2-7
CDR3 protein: CASRDHVSYEQYF
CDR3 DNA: TGTGCCAGCCGGGACCACGTCTCCTACGAGCAGTACTTC

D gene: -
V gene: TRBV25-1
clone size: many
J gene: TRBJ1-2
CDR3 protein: CASGGLGYGYTF
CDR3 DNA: TGTGCCAGCGGGGGACTGGGGTATGGCTACACCTTC

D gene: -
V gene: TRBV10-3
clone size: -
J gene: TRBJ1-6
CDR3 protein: CAISESEGNSPLHF
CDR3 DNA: TGTGCCATCAGTGAGTCAGAGGGGAATTCACCCCTCCACTTT

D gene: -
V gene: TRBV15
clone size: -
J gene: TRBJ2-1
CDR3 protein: CATSRESEQFF
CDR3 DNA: TGTGCCACCAGCAGAGAAAGTGAGCAGTTCTTC

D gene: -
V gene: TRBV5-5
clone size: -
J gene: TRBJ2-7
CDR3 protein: CASSPLAGHEQYF
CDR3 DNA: TGTGCCAGCAGCCCCTTGGCCGGGCACGAGCAGTACTTC

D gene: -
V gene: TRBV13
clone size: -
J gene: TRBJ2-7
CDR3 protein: CASSLGDMIYEQYF
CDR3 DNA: TGTGCCAGCAGCTTGGGGGACATGATCTACGAGCAGTACTTC

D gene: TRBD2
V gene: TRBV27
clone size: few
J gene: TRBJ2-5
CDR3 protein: CASSLLGAGDGETQYF
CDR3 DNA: TGTGCCAGCAGTTTATTAGGAGCGGGAGACGGAGAGACCCAGTACTTC